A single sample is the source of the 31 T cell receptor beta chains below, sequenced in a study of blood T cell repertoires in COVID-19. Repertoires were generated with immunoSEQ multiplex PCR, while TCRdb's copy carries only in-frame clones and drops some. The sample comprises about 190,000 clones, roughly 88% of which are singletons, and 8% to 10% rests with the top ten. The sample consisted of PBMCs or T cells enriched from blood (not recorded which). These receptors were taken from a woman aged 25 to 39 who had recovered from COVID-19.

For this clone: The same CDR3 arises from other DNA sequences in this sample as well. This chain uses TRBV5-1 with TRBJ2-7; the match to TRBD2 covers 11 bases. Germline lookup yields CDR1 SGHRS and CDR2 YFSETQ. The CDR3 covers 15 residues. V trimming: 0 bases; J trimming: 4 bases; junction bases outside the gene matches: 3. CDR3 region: CASSLGLAGIYEQYF. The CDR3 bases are TGCGCCAGCAGCTTGGGACTAGCGGGAATTTACGAGCAGTACTTC.

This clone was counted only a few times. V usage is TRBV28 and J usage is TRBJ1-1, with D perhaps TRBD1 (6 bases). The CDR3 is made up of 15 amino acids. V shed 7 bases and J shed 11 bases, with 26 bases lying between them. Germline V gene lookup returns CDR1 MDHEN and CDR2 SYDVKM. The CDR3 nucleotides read TGTGCCAGCACCACTCGGGGGAGGGGGGCGCATGTGGCTTTCTTT. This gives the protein CASTTRGRGAHVAFF.

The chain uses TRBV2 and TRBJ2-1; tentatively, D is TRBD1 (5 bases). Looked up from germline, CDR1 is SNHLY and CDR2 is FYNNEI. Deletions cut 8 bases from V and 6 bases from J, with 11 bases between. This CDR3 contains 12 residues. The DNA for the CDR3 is TGTGCCAGCGTAGGCGACAGCAATGAGCAGTTCTTC. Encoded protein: CASVGDSNEQFF.

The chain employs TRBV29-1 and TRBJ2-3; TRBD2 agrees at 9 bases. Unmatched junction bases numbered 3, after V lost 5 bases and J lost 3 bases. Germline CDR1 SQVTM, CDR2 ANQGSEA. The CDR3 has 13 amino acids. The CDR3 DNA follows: TGCAGCGTTTTAGCGGGAGCTACAGATACGCAGTATTTT. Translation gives CSVLAGATDTQYF.

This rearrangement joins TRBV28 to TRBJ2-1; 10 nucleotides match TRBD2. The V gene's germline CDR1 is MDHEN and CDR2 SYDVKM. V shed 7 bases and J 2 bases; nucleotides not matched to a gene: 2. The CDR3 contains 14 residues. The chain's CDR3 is CASTSGRAYNEQFF. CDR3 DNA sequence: TGTGCCAGCACGAGCGGGAGGGCCTACAATGAGCAGTTCTTC. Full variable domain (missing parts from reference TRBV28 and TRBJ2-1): DVKVTQSSRYLVKRTGEKVFLECVQDMDHENMFWYRQDPGLGLRLIYFSYDVKMKEKGDIPEGYSVSREKKERFSLILESASTNQTSMYLCASTSGRAYNEQFFGPGTRLTVL.

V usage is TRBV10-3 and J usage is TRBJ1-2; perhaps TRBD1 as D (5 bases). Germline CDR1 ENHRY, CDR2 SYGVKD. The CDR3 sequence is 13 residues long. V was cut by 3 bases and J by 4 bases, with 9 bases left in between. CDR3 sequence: CAISDGGVYGYTF. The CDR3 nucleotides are TGTGCCATCAGTGACGGGGGGGTCTATGGCTACACCTTC.

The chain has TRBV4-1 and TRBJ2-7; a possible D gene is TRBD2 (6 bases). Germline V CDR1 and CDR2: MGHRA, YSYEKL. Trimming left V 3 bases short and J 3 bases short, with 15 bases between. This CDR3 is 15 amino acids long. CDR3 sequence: CASSQGPGLHYEQYF. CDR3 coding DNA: TGCGCCAGCAGCCAGGGACCGGGACTTCACTACGAGCAGTACTTC.

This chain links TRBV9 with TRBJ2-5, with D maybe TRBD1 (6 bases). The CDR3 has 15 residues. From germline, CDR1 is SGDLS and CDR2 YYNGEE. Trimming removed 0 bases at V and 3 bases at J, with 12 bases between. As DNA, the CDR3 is TGTGCCAGCAGCGTAGGTGTCGACAGGAAAGAGACCCAGTACTTC. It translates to CASSVGVDRKETQYF.

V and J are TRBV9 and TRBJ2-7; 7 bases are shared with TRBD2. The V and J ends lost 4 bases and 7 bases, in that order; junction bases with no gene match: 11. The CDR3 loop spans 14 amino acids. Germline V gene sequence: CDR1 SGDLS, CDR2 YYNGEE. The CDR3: CASSWGEGPREQYF. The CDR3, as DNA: TGTGCCAGCAGCTGGGGGGAGGGCCCGAGGGAGCAGTACTTC. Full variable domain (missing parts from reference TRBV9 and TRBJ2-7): DSGVTQTPKHLITATGQRVTLRCSPRSGDLSVYWYQQSLDQGLQFLIQYYNGEERAKGNILERFSAQQFPDLHSELNLSSLELGDSALYFCASSWGEGPREQYFGPGTRLTVT.

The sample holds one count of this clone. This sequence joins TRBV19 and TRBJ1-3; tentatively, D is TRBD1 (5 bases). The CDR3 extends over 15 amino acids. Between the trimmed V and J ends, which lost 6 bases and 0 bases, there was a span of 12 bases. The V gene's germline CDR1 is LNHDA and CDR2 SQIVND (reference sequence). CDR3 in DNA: TGTGCCAGTAGAATCGGGCAGGGCTCTGGAAACACCATATATTTT. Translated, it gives CASRIGQGSGNTIYF.

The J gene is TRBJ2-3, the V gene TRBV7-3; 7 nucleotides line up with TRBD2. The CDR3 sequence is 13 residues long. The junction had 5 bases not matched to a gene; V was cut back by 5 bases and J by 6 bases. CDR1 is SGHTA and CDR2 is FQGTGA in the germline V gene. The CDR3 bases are TGTGCCAGCAGCCCAGGGACTACCGATACGCAGTATTTT. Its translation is CASSPGTTDTQYF. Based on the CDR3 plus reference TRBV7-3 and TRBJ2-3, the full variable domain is GAGVSQTPSNKVTEKGKYVELRCDPISGHTALYWYRQSLGQGPEFLIYFQGTGAADDSGLPNDRFFAVRPEGSVSTLKIQRTERGDSAVYLCASSPGTTDTQYFGPGTRLTVL.

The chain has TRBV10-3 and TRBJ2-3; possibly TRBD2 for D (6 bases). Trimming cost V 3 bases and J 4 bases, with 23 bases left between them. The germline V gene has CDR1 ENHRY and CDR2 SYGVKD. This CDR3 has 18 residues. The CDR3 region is CAISERERGAAGPDTQYF. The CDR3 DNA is TGTGCCATCAGTGAAAGGGAGAGGGGCGCGGCGGGACCAGATACGCAGTATTTT.

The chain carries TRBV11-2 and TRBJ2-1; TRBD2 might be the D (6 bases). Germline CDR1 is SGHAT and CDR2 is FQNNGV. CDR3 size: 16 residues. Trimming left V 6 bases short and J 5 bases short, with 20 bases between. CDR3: CASRLASEFVNNEQFF. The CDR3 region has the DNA TGTGCCAGCAGACTAGCATCGGAGTTCGTGAACAATGAGCAGTTCTTC.

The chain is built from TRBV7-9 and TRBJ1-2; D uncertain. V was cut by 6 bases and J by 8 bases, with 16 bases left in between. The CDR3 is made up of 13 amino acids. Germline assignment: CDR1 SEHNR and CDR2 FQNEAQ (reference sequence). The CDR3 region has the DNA TGTGCCAGCAGTCTGGCGGGTTTAGGAGGCTACACCTTC. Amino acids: CASSLAGLGGYTF.

CDR3 in DNA: TGCGCCAGCAGTGAAGGGAGCTCTGGGGCCAACGTCCTGACTTTC. Its protein is CASSEGSSGANVLTF. The chain couples TRBV10-2 to TRBJ2-6, with a weak D call TRBD2 (5 bases). The V gene's germline CDR1 is WSHSY and CDR2 SAAADI. The germline V and J ends were trimmed by 3 bases and 0 bases, with 6 bases remaining between them. The CDR3 runs 15 residues.

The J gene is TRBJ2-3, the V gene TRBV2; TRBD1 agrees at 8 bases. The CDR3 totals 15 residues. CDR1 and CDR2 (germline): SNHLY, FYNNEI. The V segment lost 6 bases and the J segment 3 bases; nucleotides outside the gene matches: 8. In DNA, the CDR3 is TGTGCCAGCAGGGATGACAGGGGAGAAACAGATACGCAGTATTTT. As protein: CASRDDRGETDTQYF. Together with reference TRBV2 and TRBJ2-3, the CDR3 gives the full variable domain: EPEVTQTPSHQVTQMGQEVILRCVPISNHLYFYWYRQILGQKVEFLVSFYNNEISEKSEIFDDQFSVERPDGSNFTLKIRSTKLEDSAMYFCASRDDRGETDTQYFGPGTRLTVL.

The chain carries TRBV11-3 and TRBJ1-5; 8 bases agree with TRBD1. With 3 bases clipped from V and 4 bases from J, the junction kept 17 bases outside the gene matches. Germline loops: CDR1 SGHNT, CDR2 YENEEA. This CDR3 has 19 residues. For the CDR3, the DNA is TGTGCCAGCAGCTTCAAAAGAAAATTCAGGGGGCGAGGGAATCAGCCCCAGCATTTT. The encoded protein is CASSFKRKFRGRGNQPQHF.

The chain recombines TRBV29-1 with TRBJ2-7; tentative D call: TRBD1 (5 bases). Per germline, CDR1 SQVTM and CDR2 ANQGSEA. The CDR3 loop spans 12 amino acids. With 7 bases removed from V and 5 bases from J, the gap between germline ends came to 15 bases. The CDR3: CSGQGSRHEQYF. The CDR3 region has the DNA TGCAGCGGGCAGGGCAGCCGCCACGAGCAGTACTTC.

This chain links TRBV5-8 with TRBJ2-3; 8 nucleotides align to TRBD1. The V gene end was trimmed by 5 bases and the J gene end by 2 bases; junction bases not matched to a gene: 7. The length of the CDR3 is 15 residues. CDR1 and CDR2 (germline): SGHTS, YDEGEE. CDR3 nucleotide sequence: TGTGCCAGCAGGGAGGACAGGGACCTCACAGATACGCAGTATTTT. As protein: CASREDRDLTDTQYF.

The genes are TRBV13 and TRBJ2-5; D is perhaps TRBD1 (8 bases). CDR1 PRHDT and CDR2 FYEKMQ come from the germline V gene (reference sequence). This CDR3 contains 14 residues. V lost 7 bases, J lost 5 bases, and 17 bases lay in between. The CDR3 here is CASTITGGAETQYF. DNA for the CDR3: TGTGCCAGCACAATAACAGGGGGGGCTGAGACCCAGTACTTC.

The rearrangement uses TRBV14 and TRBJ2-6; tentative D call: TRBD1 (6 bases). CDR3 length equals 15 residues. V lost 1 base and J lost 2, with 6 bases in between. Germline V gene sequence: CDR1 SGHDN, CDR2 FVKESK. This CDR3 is CASSQGQAGANVLTF. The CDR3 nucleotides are TGTGCCAGCAGCCAAGGACAGGCTGGGGCCAACGTCCTGACTTTC.

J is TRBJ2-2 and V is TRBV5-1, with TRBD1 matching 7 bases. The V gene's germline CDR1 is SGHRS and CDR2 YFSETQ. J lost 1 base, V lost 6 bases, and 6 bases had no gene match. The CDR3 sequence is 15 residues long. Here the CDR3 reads CASNPRQGNTGELFF. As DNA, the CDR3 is TGCGCCAGCAACCCCCGACAGGGGAACACCGGGGAGCTGTTTTTT.

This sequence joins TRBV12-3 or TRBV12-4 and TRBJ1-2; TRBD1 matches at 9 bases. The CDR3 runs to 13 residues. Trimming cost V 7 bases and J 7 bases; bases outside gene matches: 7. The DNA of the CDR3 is TGTGCCAGCACCCCAGGGACAGGGTTTGGCTACACCTTC. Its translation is CASTPGTGFGYTF.

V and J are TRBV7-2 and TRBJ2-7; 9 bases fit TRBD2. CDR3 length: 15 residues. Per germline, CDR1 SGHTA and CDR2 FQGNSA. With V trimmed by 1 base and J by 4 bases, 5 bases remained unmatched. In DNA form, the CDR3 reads TGTGCCAGCAGCTTAGGGCTAGCGGGAAGATACGAGCAGTACTTC. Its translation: CASSLGLAGRYEQYF.

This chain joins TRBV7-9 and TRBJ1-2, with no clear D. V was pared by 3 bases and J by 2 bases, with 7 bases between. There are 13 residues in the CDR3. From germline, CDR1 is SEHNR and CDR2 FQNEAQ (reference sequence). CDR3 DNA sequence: TGTGCCAGCAGCTTTGGAGGGAACTATGGCTACACCTTC. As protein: CASSFGGNYGYTF.

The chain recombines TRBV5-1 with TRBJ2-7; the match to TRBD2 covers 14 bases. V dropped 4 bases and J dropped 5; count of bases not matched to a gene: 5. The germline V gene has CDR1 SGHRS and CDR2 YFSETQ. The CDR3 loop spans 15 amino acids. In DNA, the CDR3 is TGCGCCAGCAGCCCGGGACTAGCGGGGGAGGACGAGCAGTACTTC. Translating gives CASSPGLAGEDEQYF. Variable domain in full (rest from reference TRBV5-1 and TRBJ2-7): KAGVTQTPRYLIKTRGQQVTLSCSPISGHRSVSWYQQTPGQGLQFLFEYFSETQRNKGNFPGRFSGRQFSNSRSEMNVSTLELGDSALYLCASSPGLAGEDEQYFGPGTRLTVT.

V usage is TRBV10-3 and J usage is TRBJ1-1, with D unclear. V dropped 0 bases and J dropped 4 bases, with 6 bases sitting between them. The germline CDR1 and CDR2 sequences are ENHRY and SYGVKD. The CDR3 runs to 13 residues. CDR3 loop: CAISESAGTEAFF. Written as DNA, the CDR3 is TGTGCCATCAGTGAGTCTGCGGGCACTGAAGCTTTCTTT.

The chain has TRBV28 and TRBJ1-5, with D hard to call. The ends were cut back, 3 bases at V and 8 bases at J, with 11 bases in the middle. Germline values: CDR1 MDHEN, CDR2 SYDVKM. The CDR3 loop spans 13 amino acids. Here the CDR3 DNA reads TGTGCCAGCAGTTTGGGAGGGCAGGAGCCCCAGCATTTT. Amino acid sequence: CASSLGGQEPQHF.

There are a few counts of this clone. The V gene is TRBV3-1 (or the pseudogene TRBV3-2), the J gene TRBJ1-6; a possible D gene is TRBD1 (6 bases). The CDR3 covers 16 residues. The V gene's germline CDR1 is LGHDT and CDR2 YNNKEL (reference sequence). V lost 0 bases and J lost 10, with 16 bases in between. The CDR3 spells CASSQELGRGGSPLHF. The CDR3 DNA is TGTGCCAGCAGCCAAGAACTTGGGAGAGGGGGATCACCCCTCCACTTT.

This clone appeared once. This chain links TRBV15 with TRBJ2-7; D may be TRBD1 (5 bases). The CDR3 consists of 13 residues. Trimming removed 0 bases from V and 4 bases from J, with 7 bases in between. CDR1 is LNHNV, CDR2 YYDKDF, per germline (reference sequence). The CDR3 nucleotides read TGTGCCACCAGCAGAGATCGACAGTACGAGCAGTACTTC. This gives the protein CATSRDRQYEQYF.

CDR3 DNA sequence: TGTGCCAGCAGTGGCTCCACAGTCCAAGAGACCCAGTACTTC. Its protein is CASSGSTVQETQYF. This chain uses TRBV7-8 with TRBJ2-5, with unresolved D. Germline CDR1 SGHVS, CDR2 FQNEAQ. With 6 bases removed from V and 1 base from J, the gap between germline ends came to 12 bases. The length of the CDR3 is 14 residues.